The rows below give T cell receptor beta chains drawn from one sample of a study of cytomegalovirus exposure and HLA in healthy donors. Produced via immunoSEQ multiplex PCR; TCRdb's table is partial and in-frame only. The sample shows some 62,000 clones, roughly 86% of them seen only once. Input material: PBMCs. The receptors originated from a man aged 18 to 29 in good health and CMV-seronegative. Each CDR3 is given with its conserved first and last residue. Fields, in order: V gene, clone size, D gene, J gene, CDR3 DNA, CDR3 protein. D genes are given only for firm matches. Rows give clone size only sometimes, using once, few, many, or a class for an expanded clone.

>TRBV10-3|.|.|TRBJ2-6
TGTGCCATCAGTCGAAGTACCGGGGTCGGCTCTGGGGCCAACGTCCTGACTTTC
CAISRSTGVGSGANVLTF
>TRBV27|.|.|TRBJ1-6
TGTGCCAGCAGCCAGGCCTCAGTCAGCTCACCCCTCCACTTT
CASSQASVSSPLHF
>TRBV5-1|.|.|TRBJ1-2
TGCGCCAGCAGCTTGACTCCGGGAGAAAATGGCTACACCTTC
CASSLTPGENGYTF
>TRBV18|.|.|TRBJ1-5
TGTGCCAGCTCCCGACAGGTTAATCAGCCCCAGCATTTT
CASSRQVNQPQHF
>TRBV7-2|.|.|TRBJ1-2
TGTGCCAGCAGCGACCAGGCGGGGAGCATGGAAACCTTC
CASSDQAGSMETF
>TRBV10-3|.|.|TRBJ2-7
TGTGCCATCAAGTTCGGCAGGGACTCCTACGAGCAGTACTTC
CAIKFGRDSYEQYF
>TRBV7-6|.|.|TRBJ2-7
TGTGCCAGCAGCTTAGATGGACTTTCCTACTACGAGCAGTACTTC
CASSLDGLSYYEQYF
>TRBV2|.|.|TRBJ1-1
TGTGCCAGCAGTAACAGGGTTAGCGCTGAAGCTTTCTTT
CASSNRVSAEAFF
>TRBV4-2|few|.|TRBJ2-1
TGTGCCAGCAGCCAAGGCGGTCCTCCGAATGAGCAGTTCTTC
CASSQGGPPNEQFF
>TRBV5-4|.|.|TRBJ1-2
TGTGCCAGCAGCTTGGGGCCAGGCAGCTACTATGGCTACACCTTC
CASSLGPGSYYGYTF
>TRBV5-4|.|.|TRBJ1-1
TGTGCCAGCAGCTTTTACAGGAACACTGAAGCTTTCTTT
CASSFYRNTEAFF
>TRBV2|.|.|TRBJ1-4
TGTGCCAGCGGTATAGGAGGGGCTAATGAAAAACTGTTTTTT
CASGIGGANEKLFF
>TRBV18|few|TRBD1|TRBJ2-2
TGTGCCAGCTCACCGACAGGGGGCTTTAACGGGGAGCTGTTTTTT
CASSPTGGFNGELFF
>TRBV5-4|.|.|TRBJ1-6
TGTGCCAGCAGCTTGGCCAACGGGATAGGATCACCCCTCCACTTT
CASSLANGIGSPLHF
>TRBV1|.|.|TRBJ2-3
TGCACCAGCTTTCCCCCTGTCGGGTGGCTAGCGAACACAGATACGCAGTATTTT
CTSFPPVGWLANTDTQYF
>TRBV28|.|.|TRBJ1-4
TGTGCCAGCCTCAGCATGGGCTTAAAACTGTTTTTT
CASLSMGLKLFF
>TRBV5-6|.|.|TRBJ2-7
TGTGCCAGCAGCGGAGGAGGCGGTTCCTACGAGCAGTACTTC
CASSGGGGSYEQYF
>TRBV7-3|once|TRBD1|TRBJ2-3
TGTGCCAGCAGCTTTAGACAGGGGAACACAGATACGCAGTATTTT
CASSFRQGNTDTQYF
>TRBV6-6|few|TRBD1|TRBJ1-1
TGTGCCAGCAGGGAGGGGGCCTCTGAAGCTTTCTTT
CASREGASEAFF
>TRBV30|.|TRBD1|TRBJ1-6
TGTGCCTGGAGTGTGGGACAGGGGGCTTCACCCCTCCACTTT
CAWSVGQGASPLHF
>TRBV15|.|TRBD2|TRBJ2-5
TGTGCCACCAGCAAGTCGGGGGGGCGCTGGGAGACCCAGTACTTC
CATSKSGGRWETQYF
>TRBV18|once|.|TRBJ1-5
TGTGCCAGCTCACCACTCACAGGGAGAAATCAGCCCCAGCATTTT
CASSPLTGRNQPQHF
>TRBV6-5|.|.|TRBJ1-1
TGTGCCAGCAGTTACTCACAGGGAACTGAAGCTTTCTTT
CASSYSQGTEAFF
>TRBV11-1|.|TRBD2|TRBJ2-1
TGTGCCAGCAGCTTCGTAGCGGGGGTATACAATGAGCAGTTCTTC
CASSFVAGVYNEQFF
>TRBV27|.|.|TRBJ2-5
TGTGCCAGCAGTTTATCCTCTAGGGGGACCCAGTACTTC
CASSLSSRGTQYF
>TRBV5-1|.|.|TRBJ1-1
TGCGCCAGCAGCTTGGACAGAAACACTGAAGCTTTCTTT
CASSLDRNTEAFF
>TRBV5-1|.|TRBD2|TRBJ2-7
TGCGCCAGCAGCTTGACGGGGGGGATCTACGAGCAGTACTTC
CASSLTGGIYEQYF
>TRBV6-1|.|.|TRBJ2-7
TGTGCCAGCAGTGACGGAGCAACCTACGAGCAGTACTTC
CASSDGATYEQYF
>TRBV4-1|.|.|TRBJ2-2
TGCGCCAGCAGCCAAGTTTTTCGGCAGGGGCCCAACACCGGGGAGCTGTTTTTT
CASSQVFRQGPNTGELFF
>TRBV12-2|once|.|TRBJ2-7
TGTGCAAGTCGCAAAGAAGGGACAGAGAACTACGAGCAGTACTTC
CASRKEGTENYEQYF
>TRBV29-1|.|TRBD2|TRBJ2-1
TGCAGCGTCCCGGGGACTAGCGGGGAATACAATGAGCAGTTCTTC
CSVPGTSGEYNEQFF
>TRBV28|.|.|TRBJ1-2
TGTGCCAGCAGTTTGGGGCAGGGTTATGGCTACACCTTC
CASSLGQGYGYTF
>TRBV11-2|.|.|TRBJ2-4
TGTGCCAGCAGCTTAGATTGGGGGCCCAAAAACATTCAGTACTTC
CASSLDWGPKNIQYF
>TRBV19|.|.|TRBJ1-4
TGTGCCAGTAGTATCCGGGGAGATGAAAAACTGTTTTTT
CASSIRGDEKLFF
>TRBV6-1|.|.|TRBJ2-2
TGTGCCACCGATTCACGACTTGTTACCGGGGAGCTGTTTTTT
CATDSRLVTGELFF
>TRBV5-4|.|.|TRBJ1-3
TGTGCCAGCAGCTTGGATGTTAGCTCTGGAAACACCATATATTTT
CASSLDVSSGNTIYF
>TRBV6-5|.|.|TRBJ1-2
TGTGCCAGCAGTCCATCGAGATATGGCTACACCTTC
CASSPSRYGYTF
>TRBV5-6|.|.|TRBJ1-5
TGTGCCAGCAGCTTGGTCGGTCAGCCCCAGCATTTT
CASSLVGQPQHF
>TRBV14|.|.|TRBJ2-7
TGTGCCAGCAGCCAAGCGGGGTCGTACGAGCAGTACTTC
CASSQAGSYEQYF
>TRBV13|few|TRBD2|TRBJ2-3
TGTGCCAGCAGCTTAAAGGCTAGCGGGGGGGATACGCAGTATTTT
CASSLKASGGDTQYF
>TRBV10-3|.|.|TRBJ1-4
TGTGCCATCAGTGTCAACGAAAGGAGTGAAAAACTGTTTTTT
CAISVNERSEKLFF
>TRBV13|.|.|TRBJ2-3
TGTGCCAGCAGCCCGGCCCAGGGTCCAGATACGCAGTATTTT
CASSPAQGPDTQYF
>TRBV5-4|.|TRBD1|TRBJ2-5
TGTGCCAGCAGCTTAATTCACAGGGGGAGCGAGGAGACCCAGTACTTC
CASSLIHRGSEETQYF
>TRBV28|.|.|TRBJ1-6
TGTGCCAGCAGCCTGGGGGCAAATGGTGGTTCACCCCTCCACTTT
CASSLGANGGSPLHF
>TRBV28|few|.|TRBJ1-5
TGTGCCAGCAGTCCCGGACTGCCCTATAGCAATCAGCCCCAGCATTTT
CASSPGLPYSNQPQHF
>TRBV7-8|.|TRBD1|TRBJ1-6
TGTGCCAGCAGCTTAGAGTCGGGGACAGTGAAGACACCCCTCCACTTT
CASSLESGTVKTPLHF
>TRBV6-5|few|.|TRBJ1-1
TGTGCCAGCAGTGCAGGCGCTGAAGCTTTCTTT
CASSAGAEAFF
>TRBV5-1|.|TRBD1|TRBJ1-1
TGCGCCAGCAGCTTGGGTGTCCAGGGGGCCGGCACTGAAGCTTTCTTT
CASSLGVQGAGTEAFF
>TRBV5-1|.|TRBD2|TRBJ2-7
TGCGCCAGCAGCCCAGGGACTAGCGGGTACGAGCAGTACTTC
CASSPGTSGYEQYF
>TRBV2|.|.|TRBJ2-2
TGTGCCAGCAGTGAAGCCCAGGGTCCCACCGGGGAGCTGTTTTTT
CASSEAQGPTGELFF
>TRBV28|.|.|TRBJ1-1
TGTGCCAGCAGTTCCGGGTCCACTGAAGCTTTCTTT
CASSSGSTEAFF
>TRBV7-2|.|TRBD2|TRBJ2-1
TGTGCCAGCAGCTTGACCAGCGGGGGGCTCCGTGGGCAGTTCTTC
CASSLTSGGLRGQFF
>TRBV19|.|.|TRBJ1-2
TGTGCCAGTAACCAGGGCTATGGCTACACCTTC
CASNQGYGYTF
>TRBV27|.|.|TRBJ1-5
TGTGCCAGCAGTTTAACAGATAATCAGCCCCAGCATTTT
CASSLTDNQPQHF
>TRBV5-1|.|.|TRBJ2-7
TGCGCCAGCAGCTTCCTTGGTTTCTCCAGGGGTGGAACCTACGAGCAGTACTTC
CASSFLGFSRGGTYEQYF